One sample yielded the 15 T cell receptor beta chains listed below, sequenced in a study of metastatic and nonmetastatic thyroid tumors. Nobody among the patients had been given any treatment before thyroid surgery. TCRdb re-analyzed the PCR reads using MiXCR. This sample has about 16,000 clones, with about 28% found just once. Sequenced sample: blood. These receptors were obtained from a female donor with papillary thyroid cancer or a benign thyroid nodule (not recorded which). Some clones in this sample may be carry-over from other donors' samples.

The genes are TRBV20-1 and TRBJ2-1; 8 positions agree with TRBD1. CDR1 is DFQATT, CDR2 SNEGSKA, per germline (reference sequence). The CDR3 loop spans 16 amino acids. The trim removed 2 bases at V and 3 bases at J, leaving 9 bases unmatched. The DNA for the CDR3 is TGCAGTGCTAGAATTCCAACAGGGGGGAACTACAATGAGCAGTTCTTC. It translates to CSARIPTGGNYNEQFF.

The rearrangement links TRBV30 to TRBJ1-2; D unresolved. Germline V gene sequence: CDR1 GTSNPN, CDR2 SVGIG (reference sequence). Trimming stripped 1 base from V and 7 bases from J, with 7 bases between. CDR3 length: 11 residues. The CDR3 is CAWSGAGGYTF. As DNA, the CDR3 is TGTGCCTGGAGTGGGGCAGGTGGCTACACCTTC.

This clone has a count of ten or more. The chain combines TRBV7-9 with TRBJ1-1; D is perhaps TRBD1 (6 bases). The CDR3 sequence is 14 residues long. CDR1 SEHNR and CDR2 FQNEAQ come from the germline V gene (reference sequence). The V gene lost 1 base and the J gene lost 10 bases, with 16 bases spanning the gap. In DNA, the CDR3 is TGTGCCAGCAGCTTAGGGGAGATCCAGGGGCCAGCTTTCTTT. Protein product: CASSLGEIQGPAFF. Variable domain in full (rest from reference TRBV7-9 and TRBJ1-1): DTGVSQNPRHKITKRGQNVTFRCDPISEHNRLYWYRQTLGQGPEFLTYFQNEAQLEKSRLLSDRFSAERPKGSFSTLEIQRTEQGDSAMYLCASSLGEIQGPAFFGQGTRLTVV.

V usage is TRBV11-2 and J usage is TRBJ2-7; 7 positions match TRBD1. In germline, CDR1 is SGHAT, CDR2 FQNNGV. The CDR3 runs to 14 residues. J was trimmed by 2 bases and V by 1 base; bases with no gene match: 2. The CDR3 nucleotides read TGTGCCAGCAGCTTAGGGCAGGGGGCCTACGAGCAGTACTTC. Protein: CASSLGQGAYEQYF.

The chain combines TRBV20-1 with TRBJ1-3, with a weak D call TRBD1 (6 bases). V was clipped by 3 bases and J by 2 bases, with 11 bases between them. Germline CDR1 reads DFQATT; CDR2 reads SNEGSKA (reference sequence). The CDR3 is 14 residues long. CDR3 loop: CSASFGGTGNTIYF. DNA of the CDR3: TGCAGTGCTAGTTTTGGGGGCACTGGAAACACCATATATTTT.

In this sample, this clone turned up a few times. Germline and junction disagree at one end, which may indicate a read error. J is TRBJ2-7 and V is TRBV29-1; D not certain. The germline gives CDR1 SQVTM, CDR2 ANQGSEA. This CDR3 spans 11 amino acids. The CDR3 spells CSVDAFYDQYF. For the CDR3, the DNA is TGCAGCGTTGACGCTTTCTACGATCAGTACTTC.

This clone was found many times. The CDR3, as DNA: TGTGCCAGCAGCTCGGGGGACAGGGGCTATAATTCACCCCTCCACTTT. Amino acid sequence: CASSSGDRGYNSPLHF. The chain couples TRBV5-4 to TRBJ1-6; 10 nucleotides align to TRBD1. Germline CDR1 SGHNT, CDR2 YYREEE (reference sequence). V shed 3 bases and J 3 bases; nucleotides not matched to a gene: 3. The CDR3 totals 16 residues.

This clone has just a few counts. A junction boundary mismatches the germline segment, possibly from a read error. This chain connects TRBV27 to TRBJ2-7, with TRBD1 identical over 8 bases. The germline gives CDR1 MNHEY, CDR2 SMNVEV (reference sequence). The CDR3 has 14 amino acids. The CDR3 protein is CASGNGTGRYEQYF. The CDR3, as DNA: TGTGCCAGCGGGAACGGGACAGGCCGATACGAACAGTACTTC.

This clone qualifies as medium-sized. V and J are TRBV4-2 and TRBJ2-7, with D perhaps matching TRBD1 (7 bases). Germline lookup yields CDR1 LGHNA and CDR2 YNFKEQ. Between the trimmed V and J ends, which lost 2 bases and 11 bases, there was a span of 19 bases. This CDR3 contains 14 residues. The CDR3 here is CASSQSQGGNLEYF. In nucleotides, the CDR3 is TGTGCCAGCAGCCAATCGCAGGGGGGCAACTTGGAGTACTTC.

V and J are TRBV24-1 and TRBJ1-1; no clear D gene. V lost 9 bases to trimming and J lost 6 bases, with 16 bases between them. The CDR3 runs 13 residues. Germline V gene lookup returns CDR1 KGHDR and CDR2 SFDVKD. The CDR3: CATRRPGDAEAFF. The CDR3 nucleotides read TGTGCCACCCGACGACCGGGTGACGCTGAAGCTTTCTTT.

This clone has only a few counts. This rearrangement joins TRBV24-1 to TRBJ2-7; TRBD2 might be the D (6 bases). With 6 bases removed from V and 6 bases from J, the gap between germline ends came to 14 bases. CDR3 length equals 13 residues. The germline V gene has CDR1 KGHDR and CDR2 SFDVKD. The CDR3 bases are TGTGCCACCAGTCGAGACGGGGGATCCGAGCAGTACTTC. Protein: CATSRDGGSEQYF.

This clone was picked up many times. V gene TRBV3-1 combines with J gene TRBJ2-1, with D perhaps matching TRBD1 (6 bases). V lost 4 bases to trimming and J lost 8 bases, with 9 bases between them. Germline values: CDR1 LGHDT, CDR2 YNNKEL (reference sequence). The CDR3 runs to 12 residues. CDR3 loop: CASSRGGYEQFF. The CDR3 nucleotides read TGTGCCAGCAGCCGAGGGGGTTATGAGCAGTTCTTC.

The chain links TRBV9 to TRBJ2-1; D is possibly TRBD2 (5 bases). The CDR3 sequence is 15 residues long. The germline V gene has CDR1 SGDLS and CDR2 YYNGEE. V lost 0 bases and J 9 bases, leaving 16 bases between the germline ends. The CDR3 DNA is TGTGCCAGCAGCGTAGGTGGGCTAGCATCCGGTGAGCAGTTCTTC. Encoded protein: CASSVGGLASGEQFF.

This clone rates as medium-sized. This chain links TRBV19 with TRBJ2-7, with 13 bases fitting TRBD2. Germline-derived CDR1 and CDR2 are LNHDA and SQIVND (reference sequence). With V trimmed by 5 bases and J by 10 bases, 11 bases remained unmatched. The CDR3 length is 15 residues. The CDR3 sequence is CASSPGTSGERDQYF. CDR3 sequence (DNA): TGTGCCAGTAGTCCTGGGACTAGCGGGGAGCGCGATCAGTACTTC.

The chain couples TRBV19 to TRBJ1-1, with D perhaps TRBD1 (5 bases). Trimming pared 7 bases from V and 10 bases from J, leaving 19 bases between. The CDR3 length is 13 residues. Germline V gene lookup returns CDR1 LNHDA and CDR2 SQIVND (reference sequence). The CDR3 spells CASIRGRTCGAFF. For the CDR3, the DNA is TGTGCCAGTATTAGGGGCCGGACATGTGGAGCTTTCTTT.